What follows are 13 T cell receptor beta chains derived from one specimen sequenced in a study of T cell responses to AZD1222 COVID-19 vaccine. Repertoires were generated with immunoSEQ multiplex PCR, while TCRdb's copy carries only in-frame clones and drops some. Of 86,000 or so clones in the sample, about 86% were seen once. The sequenced sample was peripheral blood, obtained 28 days after the second AZD1222 dose. The receptors were gathered from an adult who received the AZD1222 COVID-19 vaccine.

This chain connects TRBV27 to TRBJ2-5, with TRBD2 matching 14 bases. Germline V CDR1 and CDR2: MNHEY, SMNVEV (reference sequence). This CDR3 has 16 residues. Losses at the gene ends were 5 bases for V and 4 bases for J; bases not matched to a gene: 6. The CDR3 region is CASSPIGTSGRETQYF. CDR3 sequence (DNA): TGTGCCAGCAGTCCCATCGGGACTAGCGGGAGAGAGACCCAGTACTTC.

The chain recombines TRBV27 with TRBJ1-6, with unresolved D. The V and J ends lost 0 bases and 0 bases respectively, with 3 bases between them. Germline V gene sequence: CDR1 MNHEY, CDR2 SMNVEV (reference sequence). The CDR3 totals 15 residues. The CDR3 protein is CASSLSSSYNSPLHF. CDR3 DNA: TGTGCCAGCAGTTTATCGAGCTCCTATAATTCACCCCTCCACTTT.

The chain has TRBV7-8 and TRBJ2-1, with 8 bases lining up with TRBD2. The J segment lost 9 bases and the V segment lost 5 bases, leaving 6 bases of the junction unmatched. The CDR3 consists of 13 residues. The germline V gene has CDR1 SGHVS and CDR2 FQNEAQ. This chain's CDR3 is CASSPGLAAEQFF. The CDR3 DNA follows: TGTGCCAGCAGCCCCGGACTAGCAGCTGAGCAGTTCTTC.

There are a few counts of this clone. This chain uses TRBV18 with TRBJ2-2, with D hard to call. Trimming cost V 3 bases and J 0 bases, with 8 bases left between them. Germline V gene data show CDR1 as KGHSH and CDR2 as LQKENI. The CDR3 covers 15 residues. The CDR3 sequence: CASSPRNANTGELFF. Here the CDR3 DNA reads TGTGCCAGCTCACCCAGGAACGCGAACACCGGGGAGCTGTTTTTT.

This chain connects TRBV10-1 to TRBJ2-2; D is unresolved. The V end was cut by 0 bases, the J end by 3 bases, with 8 bases between. This CDR3 has 15 amino acids. The germline V gene has CDR1 WNHNN and CDR2 SYGVQD (reference sequence). The DNA for the CDR3 is TGCGCCAGCAGTGAGTCTACAGCGCACACCGGGGAGCTGTTTTTT. It is translated as CASSESTAHTGELFF.

V gene TRBV18 combines with J gene TRBJ2-5, with 12 bases lining up with TRBD2. The length of the CDR3 is 17 residues. J gave up 2 bases and V 5 bases, and 9 bases lay outside the gene matches. Germline lookup yields CDR1 KGHSH and CDR2 LQKENI. In nucleotides, the CDR3 is TGTGCCAGCTCAGCAGAGACTAGCGGGAGTGGGCAAGAGACCCAGTACTTC. This gives the protein CASSAETSGSGQETQYF.

This clone is a singleton in its sample. J is TRBJ1-2 and V is TRBV28; 7 positions match TRBD1. Looked up from germline, CDR1 is MDHEN and CDR2 is SYDVKM. Trimming removed 3 bases from V and 14 bases from J; junction bases left unmatched: 18. The CDR3 has 15 residues. The CDR3 coding sequence is TGTGCCAGCAGTTTTTGGGATGACAGGGAATTAGCTAGGACCTTC. Translating it yields CASSFWDDRELARTF.

J is TRBJ1-4 and V is TRBV5-4; D is unclear. Trimming took off 4 bases at V and 3 bases at J, with 13 bases between the two ends. Germline V gene lookup returns CDR1 SGHNT and CDR2 YYREEE (reference sequence). The CDR3 totals 15 residues. The CDR3 loop reads CASSDSRAPNEKLFF. The CDR3 nucleotides are TGTGCCAGCAGCGACTCCCGGGCCCCTAATGAAAAACTGTTTTTT.

The CDR3 reads CASADPGVTEAFF. The CDR3 DNA is TGCGCCAGCGCGGACCCTGGGGTTACTGAAGCTTTCTTT. The chain combines TRBV5-1 with TRBJ1-1, with unresolved D. With 7 bases removed from V and 5 bases from J, the gap between germline ends came to 15 bases. The V gene's germline CDR1 is SGHRS and CDR2 YFSETQ. The CDR3 contains 13 residues.

The V and J genes are TRBV2 and TRBJ2-7; 9 positions match TRBD2. CDR3 length: 15 residues. Germline CDR1 and CDR2: SNHLY and FYNNEI. V was pared by 6 bases and J by 3 bases, with 9 bases of the junction left unmatched. In nucleotides, the CDR3 is TGTGCCAGCAGGAGGGCACCTAGCGGGGACTACGAGCAGTACTTC. This gives the protein CASRRAPSGDYEQYF. The full variable domain, completed using reference TRBV2 and TRBJ2-7, is EPEVTQTPSHQVTQMGQEVILRCVPISNHLYFYWYRQILGQKVEFLVSFYNNEISEKSEIFDDQFSVERPDGSNFTLKIRSTKLEDSAMYFCASRRAPSGDYEQYFGPGTRLTVT.

This clone appeared a single time. The chain is built from TRBV19 and TRBJ2-1; 9 positions match TRBD1. The CDR3 extends over 14 amino acids. J lost 6 bases, V lost 4 bases, and 4 bases had no gene match. CDR1 and CDR2 from the germline V gene are LNHDA and SQIVND (reference sequence). The CDR3 region has the DNA TGTGCCAGTAGTACAGGACAGGGGCCCAATGAGCAGTTCTTC. This sequence encodes CASSTGQGPNEQFF.

Concerning this clone: Germline and junction disagree at one end, which may indicate a read error. As DNA, the CDR3 is TGTGCCAGCAGCTTACGGAGCGGGGACCAGGAGACCCAGTACTTC. This gives the protein CASSLRSGDQETQYF. The genes are TRBV5-6 and TRBJ2-5; 7 nucleotides align to TRBD2. Germline assignment: CDR1 SGHDT and CDR2 YYEEEE. This CDR3 is 15 amino acids long.

The V call is TRBV11-2, the J call TRBJ2-1; D could derive from TRBD1 or TRBD2 (5 bases each). Germline CDR1 is SGHAT and CDR2 is FQNNGV. There are 15 residues in the CDR3. Trimming removed 5 bases at V and 2 bases at J, with 13 bases between. The CDR3 reads CASSPTRGAYNEQFF. In DNA, the CDR3 is TGTGCCAGCAGCCCTACGAGGGGAGCCTACAATGAGCAGTTCTTC.